This T cell receptor (beta chain) is from a study of human T cells and chemical hapten exposure. On the study more broadly: Small discrepancies in pooled library volume mainly accounted for the varying TCR yields per sample.

Individual cDNA molecules each carried unique molecular identifiers attached by the library. Each CDR3 protein gets one entry after TCRdb re-called the 5' RACE reads with MiXCR. The sample lists 110,000 or so distinct CDR3 sequences, around 20% occurring once. Whole blood that had not been fractionated was the source of extracted total RNA. Study outcomes and limitations: The number of TCRs over 1 in 1000 frequency stayed unchanged after DPC.

As to this clonotype: What it binds is not known.

V was trimmed by 3 bases and J by 7 bases, leaving 16 bases between them. Germline-derived CDR1 and CDR2 are SEHNR and FQNEAQ (reference sequence). The CDR3 length is 15 residues. This receptor was taken from a human donor in good health. The chain carries TRBV7-9 and TRBJ2-1, with D possibly TRBD2 on 6 matching bases. The CDR3: CASSFTSLYQNEQFF. CDR3 sequence (DNA): TGTGCCAGCAGCTTTACTAGCCTCTACCAGAATGAGCAGTTCTTC.